One sample yielded the 22 T cell receptor beta chains listed below, sequenced in a study of lymphopenia after photon versus proton radiotherapy (dated 2019 in TCRdb). Library preparation used the immunoSEQ multiplex PCR assay. The immuneACCESS repertoire file appears here via TCRdb, limited to in-frame rearrangements. These files lack a portion of the clones; in checked studies, under half of the deficit traces to unresolved V genes, and the cause of the others is not known. The sample data list some 40,000 clones, and around 84% of these were observed just once. In total, the top ten clones hold about 9.3% of the sample. The specimen was peripheral blood, collected from a patient treated with proton-based radiotherapy. These receptors came from a woman aged 70 to 79 with pancreatic cancer. Some clones in this sample may be carry-over from other donors' samples.

This clone was counted a few times. This sequence joins TRBV28 and TRBJ2-7, with TRBD1 matching over 7 bases. Germline-derived CDR1 and CDR2 are MDHEN and SYDVKM. The CDR3 sequence is 15 residues long. V was clipped by 3 bases and J by 5 bases; unmatched bases: 10. The CDR3 DNA follows: TGTGCCAGCAGTTTTTGGGGACAGTCCCTCCACGAGCAGTACTTC. Its protein product is CASSFWGQSLHEQYF.

The chain combines TRBV10-3 with TRBJ1-3; maybe TRBD1 (5 bases). This CDR3 contains 14 residues. Deletions cut 7 bases from V and 4 bases from J, with 14 bases between. Germline CDR1 ENHRY, CDR2 SYGVKD. DNA of the CDR3: TGTGCCATCACCCCCGGAGGGGCAGGAAACACCATATATTTT. It translates to CAITPGGAGNTIYF.

There are a few counts of this clone. This CDR3 reads CASSTGPLTGELFF. CDR3 coding DNA: TGTGCCAGCAGTACCGGGCCACTCACCGGGGAGCTGTTTTTT. The chain recombines TRBV28 with TRBJ2-2; D not certain. Germline V lookup: CDR1 MDHEN, CDR2 SYDVKM. There are 14 residues in the CDR3. With 5 bases removed from V and 4 bases from J, the gap between germline ends came to 11 bases.

This clone was recorded only once. The rearrangement uses TRBV29-1 and TRBJ1-1, with 9 bases identical to TRBD1. V trimming: 4 bases; J trimming: 10 bases; junction bases outside the gene matches: 7. CDR3 length: 12 residues. Germline V gene sequence: CDR1 SQVTM, CDR2 ANQGSEA. The CDR3 bases are TGCAGCGTTGTCCCGGGACAGGGTTCAGCTTTCTTT. It specifies CSVVPGQGSAFF.

This chain joins TRBV28 and TRBJ1-5; D is unresolved. Trimming pared 4 bases from V and 0 bases from J, leaving 19 bases between. CDR1 is MDHEN and CDR2 is SYDVKM in the germline V gene. The CDR3 has 18 amino acids. This chain's CDR3 is CASSSVELRDNSNQPQHF. The CDR3 region has the DNA TGTGCCAGCAGTTCCGTGGAGTTAAGAGACAATAGCAATCAGCCCCAGCATTTT.

There are a few counts of this clone. Relative to the germline gene, one junction end is altered; a read error may explain this. This chain uses TRBV6-5 with TRBJ1-5, with 11 bases fitting TRBD1. CDR3 length: 12 residues. Germline V gene sequence: CDR1 MNHEY, CDR2 SVGAGI. The CDR3 reads CASSTGQGAPAF. The CDR3 DNA sequence: TGTGCCAGCAGTACCGGACAGGGGGCGCCCGCTTTT.

The J gene is TRBJ1-2, the V gene TRBV18, with a tentative D call TRBD1 (5 bases). The germline gives CDR1 KGHSH, CDR2 LQKENI. V dropped 5 bases and J dropped 3 bases, with 10 bases sitting between them. CDR3 length: 13 amino acids. In DNA form, the CDR3 reads TGTGCCAGCTCAGCTACAGGAGACTATGGCTACACCTTC. It specifies CASSATGDYGYTF.

This clone was observed a single time. This chain connects TRBV18 to TRBJ2-1, with TRBD2 as a possible D gene (5 bases). Germline V CDR1 and CDR2: KGHSH, LQKENI. V lost 4 bases and J lost 5, with 12 bases in between. The CDR3 spans 14 residues. CDR3 loop: CASSRPSLDNEQFF. Written as DNA, the CDR3 is TGTGCCAGCTCACGGCCTAGCCTGGACAATGAGCAGTTCTTC.

The chain employs TRBV13 and TRBJ1-1, with a tentative D call TRBD1 (5 bases). V lost 4 bases, J lost 6 bases, and 12 bases lay in between. This CDR3 contains 13 residues. Per the germline V gene, CDR1 is PRHDT and CDR2 is FYEKMQ (reference sequence). The CDR3 is CASSSGQGAEAFF. Here the CDR3 DNA reads TGTGCCAGCAGCTCCGGTCAGGGCGCTGAAGCTTTCTTT. The full variable domain, its missing parts supplied by reference TRBV13 and TRBJ1-1, is AAGVIQSPRHLIKEKRETATLKCYPIPRHDTVYWYQQGPGQDPQFLISFYEKMQSDKGSIPDRFSAQQFSDYHSELNMSSLELGDSALYFCASSSGQGAEAFFGQGTRLTVV.

This chain links TRBV5-8 with TRBJ2-7; the match to TRBD2 covers 12 bases. The germline V gene encodes CDR1 SGHTS and CDR2 YDEGEE. The CDR3 loop spans 14 amino acids. After removal of 1 base from V and 4 bases from J, the junction contained 0 bases not matched to a gene. The DNA of the CDR3 is TGTGCCAGCAGCTTGCTAGCGGGAGGGTACGAGCAGTACTTC. Its protein product is CASSLLAGGYEQYF.

This sequence joins TRBV5-1 and TRBJ2-1; 7 bases fit TRBD1. Germline trimming cut 3 bases from V and 5 bases from J; bases unmatched to any gene: 14. Per germline, CDR1 SGHRS and CDR2 YFSETQ. The CDR3 extends over 17 amino acids. The CDR3 loop reads CASSYNPTGSVNNEQFF. The CDR3 nucleotides read TGCGCCAGCAGCTATAACCCGACAGGGTCGGTAAACAATGAGCAGTTCTTC.

DNA of the CDR3: TGTGCCAGCAGGGAACAGGGAGATGGAAACACCATATATTTT. It translates to CASREQGDGNTIYF. The V call is TRBV28, the J call TRBJ1-3, with D possibly being TRBD1 (6 bases). V gave up 6 bases and J gave up 3 bases, with 12 bases separating them. The germline V gene encodes CDR1 MDHEN and CDR2 SYDVKM. The CDR3 covers 14 residues.

V gene TRBV6-5 combines with J gene TRBJ1-5; 7 nucleotides agree with TRBD1. J gave up 7 bases and V 6 bases, and 9 bases lay outside the gene matches. Germline CDR1 and CDR2: MNHEY and SVGAGI. The CDR3 covers 14 residues. The CDR3 sequence is CASRRQGQSQPQHF. The CDR3 DNA is TGTGCCAGCAGAAGACAGGGTCAGAGCCAGCCCCAGCATTTT.

This clone was found once. The chain joins TRBV15 to TRBJ2-7, with TRBD2 identical over 7 bases. Germline CDR1 LNHNV, CDR2 YYDKDF (reference sequence). J gave up 0 bases and V 5 bases, and 7 bases lay outside the gene matches. This CDR3 contains 15 residues. In DNA, the CDR3 is TGTGCCACCAGCGTAACTCTAGCGGACTCCTACGAGCAGTACTTC. It encodes CATSVTLADSYEQYF.

The chain recombines TRBV6-6 with TRBJ1-5, with unresolved D. Germline-derived CDR1 and CDR2 are MNHNY and SVGAGI (reference sequence). V lost 6 bases to trimming and J lost 0 bases, with 12 bases between them. The CDR3 extends over 15 amino acids. The CDR3 DNA follows: TGTGCCAGCAGGACGGACGGATATAGCAATCAGCCCCAGCATTTT. Translation: CASRTDGYSNQPQHF.

This chain joins TRBV28 and TRBJ2-7; 11 bases are shared with TRBD2. With V trimmed by 1 base and J by 0 bases, 11 bases remained unmatched. This CDR3 is built from 19 residues. Germline V gene sequence: CDR1 MDHEN, CDR2 SYDVKM. The CDR3 loop reads CASSLFAGTSGIPSYEQYF. CDR3 nucleotide sequence: TGTGCCAGCAGTTTATTCGCCGGGACTAGCGGAATACCCTCCTACGAGCAGTACTTC.

This chain links TRBV4-1 with TRBJ2-3, with TRBD2 matching over 7 bases. This CDR3 is built from 17 residues. Germline assignment: CDR1 MGHRA and CDR2 YSYEKL. With V trimmed by 0 bases and J by 2 bases, 8 bases remained unmatched. CDR3 amino acids: CASSQDPSGGATDTQYF. The CDR3 DNA sequence: TGCGCCAGCAGCCAAGATCCTAGCGGAGGGGCCACAGATACGCAGTATTTT.

The J gene is TRBJ1-2, the V gene TRBV6-1, with TRBD1 as a possible D gene (5 bases). There are 13 residues in the CDR3. Looked up from germline, CDR1 is MNHNS and CDR2 is SASEGT. V shed 6 bases and J shed 6 bases, with 14 bases lying between them. The CDR3 reads CASSWTSEDGYTF. In DNA form, the CDR3 reads TGTGCCAGCAGCTGGACATCGGAGGATGGCTACACCTTC.

The genes are TRBV28 and TRBJ1-4; TRBD1 might be the D (6 bases). Germline V gene data show CDR1 as MDHEN and CDR2 as SYDVKM. Trimming stripped 10 bases from V and 4 bases from J, with 13 bases between. The CDR3 extends over 13 amino acids. CDR3 amino acids: CATNGGGNEKLFF. The CDR3 nucleotides are TGTGCCACCAACGGGGGCGGTAATGAAAAACTGTTTTTT.

This clone was seen only a few times. This chain uses TRBV28 with TRBJ2-1, with D perhaps TRBD2 (6 bases). Germline V gene lookup returns CDR1 MDHEN and CDR2 SYDVKM. Trimming removed 7 bases at V and 8 bases at J, with 21 bases between. This CDR3 has 15 amino acids. This CDR3 reads CASTPPGLGTDEQFF. DNA for the CDR3: TGTGCCAGCACCCCCCCGGGACTGGGGACCGATGAGCAGTTCTTC.

The chain combines TRBV2 with TRBJ2-7, with D possibly TRBD2 on 5 matching bases. CDR1 and CDR2 (germline): SNHLY, FYNNEI. Between the trimmed V and J ends, which lost 5 bases and 7 bases, there was a span of 21 bases. The CDR3 is 15 residues long. As DNA, the CDR3 is TGTGCCAGCAGTCCGACCACCGGGATTTCTGGAGAGCAGTACTTC. Amino acid sequence: CASSPTTGISGEQYF.

For the CDR3, the DNA is TGCAGCGGGACTAGCGGGAGTCTAAATGAGCAGTTCTTC. As protein: CSGTSGSLNEQFF. The chain couples TRBV29-1 to TRBJ2-1, with 13 bases fitting TRBD2. Germline loops: CDR1 SQVTM, CDR2 ANQGSEA. CDR3 length: 13 amino acids. J gave up 7 bases and V 7 bases, and 4 bases lay outside the gene matches.